This TCR beta chain originates from a study of T-cell reconstitution after alpha-beta-depleted transplantation in children. This CDR3 has 14 residues. V was shortened by 7 bases and J by 1 base, with 11 bases between the two germline ends. The library targeted TCRbeta and was prepared with unique molecular identifiers. Using its own MiXCR run on the PCR reads, TCRdb lists one record per CDR3 protein. This sample has some 490,000 distinct CDR3 sequences, with about 12% found just once. This sample comprised PBMCs from the stem cell graft donor, obtained from the stem cell graft. The origin of this receptor is a human donor who donated a stem cell graft to a child with combined immunodeficiency. The V gene is TRBV12-3 or TRBV12-4, the J gene TRBJ2-1; no clear D. CDR3 sequence reads: CASIYNASYNEQFF. The CDR3 DNA follows: TGTGCCAGCATTTATAACGCTTCCTACAATGAGCAGTTCTTC.